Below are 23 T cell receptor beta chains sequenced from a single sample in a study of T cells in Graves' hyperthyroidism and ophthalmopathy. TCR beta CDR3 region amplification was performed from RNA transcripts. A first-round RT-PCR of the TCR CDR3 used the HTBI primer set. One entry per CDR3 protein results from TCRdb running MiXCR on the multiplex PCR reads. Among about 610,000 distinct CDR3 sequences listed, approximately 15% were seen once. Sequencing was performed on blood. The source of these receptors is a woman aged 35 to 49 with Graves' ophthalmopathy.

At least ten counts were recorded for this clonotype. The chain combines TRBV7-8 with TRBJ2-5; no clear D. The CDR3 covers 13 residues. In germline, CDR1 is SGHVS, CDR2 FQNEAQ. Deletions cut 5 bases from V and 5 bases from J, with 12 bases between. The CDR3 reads CASSPYWRETQYF. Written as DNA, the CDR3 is TGTGCCAGCAGCCCATACTGGCGGGAGACCCAGTACTTC.

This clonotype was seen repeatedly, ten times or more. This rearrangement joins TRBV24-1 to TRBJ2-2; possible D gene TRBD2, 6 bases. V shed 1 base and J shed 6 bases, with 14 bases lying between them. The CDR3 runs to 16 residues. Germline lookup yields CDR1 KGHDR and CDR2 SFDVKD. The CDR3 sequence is CATSDFSGALPGELFF. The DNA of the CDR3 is TGTGCCACCAGTGATTTTTCGGGAGCGCTCCCCGGGGAGCTGTTTTTT.

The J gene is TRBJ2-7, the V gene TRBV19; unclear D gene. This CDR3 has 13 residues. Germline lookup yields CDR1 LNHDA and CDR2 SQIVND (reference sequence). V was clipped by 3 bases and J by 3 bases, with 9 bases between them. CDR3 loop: CASSISLNYEQYF. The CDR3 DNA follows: TGTGCCAGTAGTATTAGTCTCAACTACGAGCAGTACTTC. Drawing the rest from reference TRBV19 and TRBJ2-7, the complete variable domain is DGGITQSPKYLFRKEGQNVTLSCEQNLNHDAMYWYRQDPGQGLRLIYYSQIVNDFQKGDIAEGYSVSREKKESFPLTVTSAQKNPTAFYLCASSISLNYEQYFGPGTRLTVT.

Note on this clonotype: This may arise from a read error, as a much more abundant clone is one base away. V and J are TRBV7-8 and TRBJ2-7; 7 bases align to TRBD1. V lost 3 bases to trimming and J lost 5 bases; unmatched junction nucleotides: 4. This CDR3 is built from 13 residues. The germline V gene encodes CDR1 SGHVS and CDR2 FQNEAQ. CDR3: CASSLGQQNEQYF. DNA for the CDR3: TGTGCCAGCAGCTTGGGACAGCAAAACGAGCAGTACTTC.

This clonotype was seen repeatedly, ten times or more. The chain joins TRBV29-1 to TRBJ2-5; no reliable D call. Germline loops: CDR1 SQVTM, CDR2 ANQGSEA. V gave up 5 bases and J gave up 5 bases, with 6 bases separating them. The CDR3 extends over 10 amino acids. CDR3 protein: CSVLQETQYF. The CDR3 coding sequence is TGCAGCGTTTTACAGGAGACCCAGTACTTC.

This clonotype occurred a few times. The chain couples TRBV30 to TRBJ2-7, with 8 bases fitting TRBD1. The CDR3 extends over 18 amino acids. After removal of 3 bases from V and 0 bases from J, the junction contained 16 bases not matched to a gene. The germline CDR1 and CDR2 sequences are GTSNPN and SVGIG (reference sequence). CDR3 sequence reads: CAWSTPPRTGPSSYEQYF. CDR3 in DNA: TGTGCCTGGAGCACCCCCCCCCGGACAGGGCCAAGCTCCTACGAGCAGTACTTC. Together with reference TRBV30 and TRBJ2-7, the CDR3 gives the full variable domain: SQTIHQWPATLVQPVGSPLSLECTVEGTSNPNLYWYRQAAGRGLQLLFYSVGIGQISSEVPQNLSASRPQDRQFILSSKKLLLSDSGFYLCAWSTPPRTGPSSYEQYFGPGTRLTVT.

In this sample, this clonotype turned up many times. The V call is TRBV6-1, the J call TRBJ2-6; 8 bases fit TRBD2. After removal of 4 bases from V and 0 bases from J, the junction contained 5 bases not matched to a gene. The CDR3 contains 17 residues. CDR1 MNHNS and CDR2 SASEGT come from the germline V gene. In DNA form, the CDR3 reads TGTGCCAGCAGTGGCCCGGGAGGGGGCTCTGGGGCCAACGTCCTGACTTTC. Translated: CASSGPGGGSGANVLTF.

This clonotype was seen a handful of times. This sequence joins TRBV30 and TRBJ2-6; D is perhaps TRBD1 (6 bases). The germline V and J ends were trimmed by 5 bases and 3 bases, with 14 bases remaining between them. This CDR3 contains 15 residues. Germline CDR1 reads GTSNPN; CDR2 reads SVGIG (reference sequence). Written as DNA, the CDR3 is TGTGCCTGGGTCGTAAACAGGGTTGGGGCCAACGTCCTGACTTTC. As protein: CAWVVNRVGANVLTF.

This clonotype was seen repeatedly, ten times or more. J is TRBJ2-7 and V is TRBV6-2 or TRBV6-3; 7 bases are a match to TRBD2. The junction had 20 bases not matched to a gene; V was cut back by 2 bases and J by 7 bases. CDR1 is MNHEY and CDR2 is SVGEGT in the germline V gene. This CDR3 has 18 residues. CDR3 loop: CASSYNGGSVLRPTEQYF. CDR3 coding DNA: TGTGCCAGCAGTTACAACGGCGGGAGCGTCCTACGTCCTACGGAGCAGTACTTC.

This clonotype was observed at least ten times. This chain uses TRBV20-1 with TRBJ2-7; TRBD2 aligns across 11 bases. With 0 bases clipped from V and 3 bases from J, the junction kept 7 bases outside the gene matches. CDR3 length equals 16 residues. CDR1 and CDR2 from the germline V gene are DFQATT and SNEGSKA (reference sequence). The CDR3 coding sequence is TGCAGTGCTAGAGACCCTTCTAGCGGGAGGATCTACGAGCAGTACTTC. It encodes CSARDPSSGRIYEQYF.

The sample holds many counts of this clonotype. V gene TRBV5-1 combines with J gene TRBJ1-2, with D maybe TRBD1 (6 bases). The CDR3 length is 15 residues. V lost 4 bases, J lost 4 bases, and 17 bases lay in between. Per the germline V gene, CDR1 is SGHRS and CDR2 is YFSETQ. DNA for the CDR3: TGCGCCAGCAGCGACCCGACCGGGACACCCTATGGCTACACCTTC. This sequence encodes CASSDPTGTPYGYTF.

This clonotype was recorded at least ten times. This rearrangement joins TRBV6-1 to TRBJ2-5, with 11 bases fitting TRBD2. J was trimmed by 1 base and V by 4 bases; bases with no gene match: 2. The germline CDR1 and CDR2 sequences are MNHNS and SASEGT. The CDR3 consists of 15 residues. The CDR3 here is CASSASGRIQETQYF. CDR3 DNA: TGTGCCAGCAGTGCTAGCGGGAGGATCCAAGAGACCCAGTACTTC.

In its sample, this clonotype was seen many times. Here the CDR3 reads CSAPGQTGHYGYTF. CDR3 sequence (DNA): TGCAGTGCCCCGGGACAGACCGGGCACTATGGCTACACCTTC. The V gene is TRBV20-1, the J gene TRBJ1-2, with 7 bases identical to TRBD1. V shed 6 bases and J 3 bases; nucleotides not matched to a gene: 10. Germline loops: CDR1 DFQATT, CDR2 SNEGSKA (reference sequence). This CDR3 is 14 amino acids long.

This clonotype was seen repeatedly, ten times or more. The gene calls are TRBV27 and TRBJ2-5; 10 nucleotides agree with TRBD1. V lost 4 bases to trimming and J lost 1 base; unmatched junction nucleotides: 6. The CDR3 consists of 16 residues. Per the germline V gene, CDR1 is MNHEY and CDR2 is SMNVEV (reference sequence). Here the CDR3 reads CASSSPRDRGQETQYF. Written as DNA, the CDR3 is TGTGCCAGCAGTTCCCCCCGGGACAGGGGCCAAGAGACCCAGTACTTC.

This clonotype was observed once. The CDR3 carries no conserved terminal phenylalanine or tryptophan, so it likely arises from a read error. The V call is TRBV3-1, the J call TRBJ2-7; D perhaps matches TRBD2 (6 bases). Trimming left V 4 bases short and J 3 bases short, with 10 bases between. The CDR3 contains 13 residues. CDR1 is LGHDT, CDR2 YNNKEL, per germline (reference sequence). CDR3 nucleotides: TGTGCCAGCAGCCCCCGGGACTTCTACGAGCAGTACCTC. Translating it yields CASSPRDFYEQYL.

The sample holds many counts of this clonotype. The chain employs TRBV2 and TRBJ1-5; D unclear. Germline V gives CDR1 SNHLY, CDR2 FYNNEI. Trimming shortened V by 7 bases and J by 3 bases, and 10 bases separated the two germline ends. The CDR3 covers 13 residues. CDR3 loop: CASTSLPNQPQHF. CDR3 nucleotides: TGTGCCAGCACCTCGCTACCCAATCAGCCCCAGCATTTT.

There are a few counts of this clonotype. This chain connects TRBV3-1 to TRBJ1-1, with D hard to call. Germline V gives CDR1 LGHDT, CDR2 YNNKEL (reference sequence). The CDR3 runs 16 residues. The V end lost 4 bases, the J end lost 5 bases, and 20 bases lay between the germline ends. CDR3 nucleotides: TGTGCCAGCAGCCCTCGGAAGGTCTCGATAGGGACTGAAGCTTTCTTT. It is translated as CASSPRKVSIGTEAFF.

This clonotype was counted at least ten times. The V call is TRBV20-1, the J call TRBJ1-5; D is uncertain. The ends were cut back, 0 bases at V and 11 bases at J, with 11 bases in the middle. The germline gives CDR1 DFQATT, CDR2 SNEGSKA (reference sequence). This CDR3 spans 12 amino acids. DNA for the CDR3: TGCAGTGCTAGAGATGACACACCGGCCCAGCATTTT. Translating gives CSARDDTPAQHF.

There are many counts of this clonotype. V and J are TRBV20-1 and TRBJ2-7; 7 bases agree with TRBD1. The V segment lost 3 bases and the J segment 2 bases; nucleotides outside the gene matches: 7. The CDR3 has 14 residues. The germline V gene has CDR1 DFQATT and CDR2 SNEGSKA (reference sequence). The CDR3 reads CSASRQGATYEQYF. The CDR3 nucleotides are TGCAGTGCTAGCAGACAGGGTGCGACCTACGAGCAGTACTTC.

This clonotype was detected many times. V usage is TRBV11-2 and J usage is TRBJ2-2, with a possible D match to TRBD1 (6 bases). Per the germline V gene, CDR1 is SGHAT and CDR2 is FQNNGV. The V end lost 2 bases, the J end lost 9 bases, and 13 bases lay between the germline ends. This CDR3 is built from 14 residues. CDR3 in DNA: TGTGCCAGCAGCTTATTTCTGGGGGCGCGGGAGCTGTTTTTT. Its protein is CASSLFLGARELFF. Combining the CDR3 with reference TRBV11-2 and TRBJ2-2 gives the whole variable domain EAGVAQSPRYKIIEKRQSVAFWCNPISGHATLYWYQQILGQGPKLLIQFQNNGVVDDSQLPKDRFSAERLKGVDSTLKIQPAKLEDSAVYLCASSLFLGARELFFGEGSRLTVL.

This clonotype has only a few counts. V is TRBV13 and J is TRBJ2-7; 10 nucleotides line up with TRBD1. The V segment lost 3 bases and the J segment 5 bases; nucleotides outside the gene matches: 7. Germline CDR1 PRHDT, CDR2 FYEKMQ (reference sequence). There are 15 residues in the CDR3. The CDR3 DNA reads TGTGCCAGCAGCTTTACCGGGACAGGGGAAAACGAGCAGTACTTC. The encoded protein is CASSFTGTGENEQYF.

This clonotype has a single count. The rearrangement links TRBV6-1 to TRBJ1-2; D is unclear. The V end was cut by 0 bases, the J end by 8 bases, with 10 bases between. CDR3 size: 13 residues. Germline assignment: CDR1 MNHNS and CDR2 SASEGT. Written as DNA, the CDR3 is TGTGCCAGCAGTGAAGCGCCCCGGAGGGGCTACACCTTC. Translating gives CASSEAPRRGYTF.

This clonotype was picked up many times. This chain's CDR3 is CASYSGTGDNEQFF. DNA of the CDR3: TGTGCTAGTTATTCCGGGACAGGGGACAATGAGCAGTTCTTC. V is TRBV12-5 and J is TRBJ2-1; 10 bases align to TRBD1. Germline-derived CDR1 and CDR2 are LGHNT and FRNRAP. V was clipped by 8 bases and J by 5 bases; unmatched bases: 6. The CDR3 loop spans 14 amino acids.